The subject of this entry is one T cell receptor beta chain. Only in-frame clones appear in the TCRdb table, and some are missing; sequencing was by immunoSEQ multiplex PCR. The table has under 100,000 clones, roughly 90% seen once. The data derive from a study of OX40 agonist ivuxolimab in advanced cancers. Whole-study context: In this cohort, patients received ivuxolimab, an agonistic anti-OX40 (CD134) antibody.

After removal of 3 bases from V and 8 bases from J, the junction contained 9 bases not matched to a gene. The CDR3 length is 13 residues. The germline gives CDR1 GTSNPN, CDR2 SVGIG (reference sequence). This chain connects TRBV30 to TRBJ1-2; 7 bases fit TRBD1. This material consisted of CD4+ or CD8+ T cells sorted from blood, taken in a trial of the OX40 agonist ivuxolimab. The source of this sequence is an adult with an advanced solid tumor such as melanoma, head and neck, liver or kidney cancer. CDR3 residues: CAWRPGGEVGYTF. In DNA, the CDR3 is TGTGCCTGGAGGCCAGGGGGGGAGGTCGGCTACACCTTC.